Below, 14 T cell receptor beta chains from the same sample are listed, as sequenced in a study of blood T cells in healthy people across ages. A second PCR, run for roughly 7 to 12 cycles, used a sample-barcoded 5' primer plus a J-beta primer mix. TCRdb recomputed calls from the 5' RACE reads with MiXCR, one row per CDR3 protein. The data contain fewer than 1 million distinct CDR3 sequences, around 45% of them singletons. Sequencing input: blood. All receptors derive from a man in his sixties in good health.

The chain carries TRBV4-1 and TRBJ2-7; TRBD2 is a possible D gene (6 bases). V dropped 3 bases and J dropped 1 base, with 13 bases sitting between them. The CDR3 loop spans 15 amino acids. Looked up from germline, CDR1 is MGHRA and CDR2 is YSYEKL. CDR3: CASSQPGTGSYEQYF. The CDR3 DNA reads as TGCGCCAGCAGCCAGCCCGGGACTGGATCCTACGAGCAGTACTTC.

This clonotype was counted only a few times. The genes are TRBV6-5 and TRBJ1-5, with 7 bases fitting TRBD1. Trimming at V came to 0 bases and at J to 3 bases, leaving 2 bases not matched to a gene. The CDR3 is made up of 15 amino acids. Germline-derived CDR1 and CDR2 are MNHEY and SVGAGI. CDR3 in DNA: TGTGCCAGCAGTTACTCGGGACAGACCAATCAGCCCCAGCATTTT. Its protein product is CASSYSGQTNQPQHF.

The rearrangement links TRBV5-6 to TRBJ2-1; no firm D call. V lost 3 bases and J lost 4, with 5 bases in between. The CDR3 covers 12 residues. CDR1 is SGHDT and CDR2 is YYEEEE in the germline V gene. In DNA form, the CDR3 reads TGTGCCAGCAGCTATGCATACAATGAGCAGTTCTTC. It specifies CASSYAYNEQFF.

This chain joins TRBV20-1 and TRBJ2-7; D ambiguous. With 1 base removed from V and 0 bases from J, the gap between germline ends came to 10 bases. Looked up from germline, CDR1 is DFQATT and CDR2 is SNEGSKA (reference sequence). The CDR3 sequence is 14 residues long. The CDR3 DNA follows: TGCAGTGCTAGAGGGACGGCAGCCTCCTACGAGCAGTACTTC. Translated: CSARGTAASYEQYF.

The V gene is TRBV5-1, the J gene TRBJ2-2; D tentatively fits TRBD1 or TRBD2 (5 bases each). This CDR3 is 14 amino acids long. V lost 2 bases and J 4 bases, leaving 9 bases between the germline ends. CDR1 and CDR2 (germline): SGHRS, YFSETQ. Here the CDR3 DNA reads TGCGCCAGCAGCTTTGAGGGGAGCACCGGGGAGCTGTTTTTT. Its protein product is CASSFEGSTGELFF.

In this sample, this clonotype turned up a few times. This rearrangement joins TRBV2 to TRBJ1-5; D not resolved. Germline assignment: CDR1 SNHLY and CDR2 FYNNEI. V gave up 1 base and J gave up 6 bases, with 4 bases separating them. This CDR3 has 12 residues. CDR3 residues: CASSEVGQPQHF. For the CDR3, the DNA is TGTGCCAGCAGTGAAGTCGGTCAGCCCCAGCATTTT.

This clonotype was seen a few times. This chain connects TRBV7-9 to TRBJ2-5, with D perhaps TRBD1 (6 bases). V was pared by 3 bases and J by 4 bases, with 15 bases between. The CDR3 covers 15 residues. Looked up from germline, CDR1 is SEHNR and CDR2 is FQNEAQ (reference sequence). CDR3 amino acids: CASSFTVSDRETQYF. The CDR3 nucleotides read TGTGCCAGCAGCTTTACGGTCTCGGACAGAGAGACCCAGTACTTC.

This chain links TRBV6-5 with TRBJ1-2, with D possibly matching TRBD1 (5 bases). V was pared by 5 bases and J by 8 bases, with 9 bases between. The CDR3 runs 11 residues. The germline CDR1 and CDR2 sequences are MNHEY and SVGAGI. CDR3 loop: CASSPGAGYTF. The DNA for the CDR3 is TGTGCCAGCAGTCCCGGGGCAGGCTACACCTTC.

This clonotype was detected a few times. V usage is TRBV7-2 and J usage is TRBJ2-5, with 13 nucleotides matching TRBD2. The germline CDR1 and CDR2 sequences are SGHTA and FQGNSA. Losses at the gene ends were 5 bases for V and 2 bases for J; bases not matched to a gene: 8. The length of the CDR3 is 17 residues. The CDR3 loop is CASSPRTSGGNQETQYF. In nucleotides, the CDR3 is TGTGCCAGCAGCCCGAGGACTAGCGGGGGCAATCAAGAGACCCAGTACTTC.

This chain uses TRBV7-2 with TRBJ1-5; D call uncertain. Trimming cost V 1 base and J 2 bases, with 9 bases left between them. The germline gives CDR1 SGHTA, CDR2 FQGNSA. This CDR3 spans 15 amino acids. The CDR3 DNA is TGTGCCAGCAGCTTAGTGAGTTCGGGCAATCAGCCCCAGCATTTT. This gives the protein CASSLVSSGNQPQHF. The whole variable domain, filled in from reference TRBV7-2 and TRBJ1-5, reads GAGVSQSPSNKVTEKGKDVELRCDPISGHTALYWYRQSLGQGLEFLIYFQGNSAPDKSGLPSDRFSAERTGGSVSTLTIQRTQQEDSAVYLCASSLVSSGNQPQHFGDGTRLSIL.

Concerning this clonotype itself: One junction end disagrees with the germline gene, perhaps due to a read error. This chain uses TRBV7-7 with TRBJ2-5, with D perhaps TRBD1 or TRBD2 (5 bases each). The CDR3 has 14 residues. Germline CDR1 reads SSHAT; CDR2 reads FNYEAQ (reference sequence). CDR3 nucleotides: TGTGCTAGCAGCGCCCAGGGACGACAGGAGACCCAGTACTTC. It yields the protein CASSAQGRQETQYF.

This rearrangement joins TRBV10-3 to TRBJ1-6, with TRBD1 matching over 7 bases. V shed 3 bases and J 11 bases; nucleotides not matched to a gene: 7. The CDR3 runs 14 residues. Germline V gives CDR1 ENHRY, CDR2 SYGVKD. In DNA, the CDR3 is TGTGCCATCAGTGAAGACAGGGTTGGGGCACCCCTCCACTTT. It yields the protein CAISEDRVGAPLHF.

A few counts support this clonotype. This rearrangement joins TRBV6-6 to TRBJ1-5; TRBD1 agrees at 7 bases. V was pared by 5 bases and J by 5 bases, with 9 bases of the junction left unmatched. CDR3 size: 15 residues. In germline, CDR1 is MNHNY, CDR2 SVGAGI (reference sequence). CDR3 in DNA: TGTGCCAGCAGTCGACAGGGACGGGACCATCAGCCCCAGCATTTT. This encodes CASSRQGRDHQPQHF.

This rearrangement joins TRBV5-1 to TRBJ1-2; maybe TRBD1 (5 bases). Trimming stripped 3 bases from V and 1 base from J, with 10 bases between. Germline V gene sequence: CDR1 SGHRS, CDR2 YFSETQ. The CDR3 loop spans 14 amino acids. The CDR3 sequence is CASSSGPNNYGYTF. The CDR3 nucleotides read TGCGCCAGCAGCTCGGGACCGAATAACTATGGCTACACCTTC. Full variable domain (rest looked up from reference TRBV5-1 and TRBJ1-2): KAGVTQTPRYLIKTRGQQVTLSCSPISGHRSVSWYQQTPGQGLQFLFEYFSETQRNKGNFPGRFSGRQFSNSRSEMNVSTLELGDSALYLCASSSGPNNYGYTFGSGTRLTVV.